What follows are 29 T cell receptor beta chains derived from one specimen sequenced in a study of control samples from healthy donors and cancer patients (dated by TCRdb to 2018 to 2020). Libraries were made using the immunoSEQ multiplex PCR assay. What TCRdb holds here is the immuneACCESS table cut down to in-frame rearrangements. Part of the clones is not present; checked against another copy, under half of the missing clones reflect an unresolved V gene, and the others are unexplained. The sample table records around 100,000 clones; about 88% of these occur just once. Around 14% of the sample rests with the top ten. Input material: blood. Source of these receptors: a woman aged 70-85 years in good health.

The J gene is TRBJ2-7, the V gene TRBV11-2, with D maybe TRBD2 (6 bases). Germline V gene data show CDR1 as SGHAT and CDR2 as FQNNGV. This CDR3 contains 13 residues. Deletions cut 7 bases from V and 4 bases from J, with 14 bases between. The CDR3 DNA reads TGTGCCAGCACCTTGGGAGGATCGTACGAGCAGTACTTC. Translated, it gives CASTLGGSYEQYF. Supplemented by reference TRBV11-2 and TRBJ2-7, the full variable domain reads EAGVAQSPRYKIIEKRQSVAFWCNPISGHATLYWYQQILGQGPKLLIQFQNNGVVDDSQLPKDRFSAERLKGVDSTLKIQPAKLEDSAVYLCASTLGGSYEQYFGPGTRLTVT.

This chain uses TRBV12-2 with TRBJ2-7. TRBV12-2 is a known pseudogene. The CDR3 covers 16 residues. In nucleotides, the CDR3 is TGTGCAAGTCGCATCTGGGAACGGAATGCCTCCTACGAGCAGTACTTC. Amino acids: CASRIWERNASYEQYF.

The chain is built from TRBV30 and TRBJ1-1, with D perhaps matching TRBD1 (6 bases). Germline V gives CDR1 GTSNPN, CDR2 SVGIG (reference sequence). Trimming took 3 bases from V and 4 from J, leaving 15 bases between them. The CDR3 consists of 14 residues. CDR3: CAWSQQGFGTEAFF. The CDR3 DNA reads TGTGCCTGGAGCCAACAGGGATTTGGCACTGAAGCTTTCTTT.

The V call is TRBV3-1 (or the pseudogene TRBV3-2), the J call TRBJ1-5, with a tentative D call TRBD1 (6 bases). The V end was cut by 1 base, the J end by 8 bases, with 12 bases between. The germline CDR1 and CDR2 sequences are LGHDT and YNNKEL (reference sequence). This CDR3 spans 14 amino acids. CDR3 protein: CASSQGRGREPQHF. The CDR3 DNA follows: TGTGCCAGCAGCCAAGGACGGGGGCGGGAGCCCCAGCATTTT.

The chain employs TRBV9 and TRBJ2-1; 7 nucleotides match TRBD1. V was pared by 4 bases and J by 0 bases, with 13 bases of the junction left unmatched. CDR1 is SGDLS, CDR2 YYNGEE, per germline. The CDR3 runs 18 residues. The CDR3 region is CASSPLGGTVSSYNEQFF. The DNA for the CDR3 is TGTGCCAGCAGCCCTCTCGGTGGGACAGTGAGCTCCTACAATGAGCAGTTCTTC.

The rearrangement links TRBV30 to TRBJ2-3, with D unclear. Trimming pared 0 bases from V and 6 bases from J, leaving 10 bases between. The CDR3 consists of 13 residues. Germline CDR1 and CDR2: GTSNPN and SVGIG (reference sequence). This chain's CDR3 is CAWSVVLGDTQYF. The CDR3 nucleotides read TGTGCCTGGAGTGTTGTGTTGGGCGATACGCAGTATTTT.

This chain connects TRBV11-2 to TRBJ2-2, with D possibly being TRBD2 (6 bases). CDR1 is SGHAT and CDR2 is FQNNGV in the germline V gene. Trimming shortened V by 5 bases and J by 7 bases, and 23 bases separated the two germline ends. The CDR3 totals 17 residues. CDR3 in DNA: TGTGCCAGCAGCATCCTAGCGACGGACTACCTATACGGGGAGCTGTTTTTT. It yields the protein CASSILATDYLYGELFF. The full variable domain, with the rest looked up from reference TRBV11-2 and TRBJ2-2, is EAGVAQSPRYKIIEKRQSVAFWCNPISGHATLYWYQQILGQGPKLLIQFQNNGVVDDSQLPKDRFSAERLKGVDSTLKIQPAKLEDSAVYLCASSILATDYLYGELFFGEGSRLTVL.

This chain connects TRBV11-2 to TRBJ1-1, with a weak D call TRBD1 (5 bases). CDR1 SGHAT and CDR2 FQNNGV come from the germline V gene. CDR3 length: 14 amino acids. Trimming took 4 bases from V and 2 from J, leaving 11 bases between them. This CDR3 reads CASSSSDTNTEAFF. DNA of the CDR3: TGTGCCAGCAGCTCCTCGGACACTAACACTGAAGCTTTCTTT.

This chain joins TRBV7-9 and TRBJ2-6; possible D gene TRBD2, 5 bases. V lost 6 bases, J lost 0 bases, and 18 bases lay in between. CDR1 and CDR2 (germline): SEHNR, FQNEAQ (reference sequence). This CDR3 has 18 amino acids. CDR3 sequence reads: CASRPDRLGSSGANVLTF. The CDR3 region has the DNA TGTGCCAGCAGACCCGACCGCCTAGGGAGCTCTGGGGCCAACGTCCTGACTTTC. The variable domain in full, completed from reference TRBV7-9 and TRBJ2-6, reads DTGVSQNPRHKITKRGQNVTFRCDPISEHNRLYWYRQTLGQGPEFLTYFQNEAQLEKSRLLSDRFSAERPKGSFSTLEIQRTEQGDSAMYLCASRPDRLGSSGANVLTFGAGSRLTVL.

This clone was counted a few times. The V gene is TRBV9, the J gene TRBJ2-3; 12 nucleotides match TRBD2. Germline values: CDR1 SGDLS, CDR2 YYNGEE. The CDR3 length is 19 residues. V was pared by 1 base and J by 3 bases, with 12 bases of the junction left unmatched. The CDR3 loop reads CASSVPGRTSGVRTDTQYF. As DNA, the CDR3 is TGTGCCAGCAGCGTACCCGGGAGGACTAGCGGGGTGCGTACAGATACGCAGTATTTT.

The chain employs TRBV4-1 and TRBJ2-5; 11 bases are shared with TRBD2. Germline CDR1 and CDR2: MGHRA and YSYEKL. V lost 2 bases and J lost 2; bases outside the gene matches: 16. The CDR3 has 20 residues. The CDR3 DNA sequence: TGCGCCAGCAGCCAACTACCCTTCGGGACTAGCGGAAAAGATCAAGAGACCCAGTACTTC. Encoded protein: CASSQLPFGTSGKDQETQYF.

For the CDR3, the DNA is TGTGCCAGCAGGGGTCAGGTAAACACTGAAGCTTTCTTT. Its protein is CASRGQVNTEAFF. The chain combines TRBV2 with TRBJ1-1; the D is unclear. The CDR3 has 13 amino acids. Germline loops: CDR1 SNHLY, CDR2 FYNNEI. Trimming pared 6 bases from V and 2 bases from J, leaving 10 bases between.

The J gene is TRBJ2-3, the V gene TRBV19; no reliable D call. The V gene lost 7 bases and the J gene lost 4 bases, with 6 bases spanning the gap. This CDR3 has 11 residues. CDR1 and CDR2 from the germline V gene are LNHDA and SQIVND (reference sequence). CDR3 loop: CASTFSDTQYF. In DNA form, the CDR3 reads TGTGCCAGTACCTTCTCAGATACGCAGTATTTT.

This clone occurred many times. V gene TRBV27 combines with J gene TRBJ1-1; no clear D gene. The germline gives CDR1 MNHEY, CDR2 SMNVEV (reference sequence). This CDR3 region has 13 residues. With 2 bases removed from V and 7 bases from J, the gap between germline ends came to 11 bases. The CDR3 nucleotides read TGTGCCAGCAGTTTAATTGGTACTCATGAAGCTTTCTTT. Encoded protein: CASSLIGTHEAFF.

The genes are TRBV5-1 and TRBJ1-1, with a possible D match to TRBD1 (6 bases). The V gene lost 7 bases and the J gene lost 1 base, with 14 bases spanning the gap. The V gene's germline CDR1 is SGHRS and CDR2 YFSETQ. This CDR3 has 14 residues. The CDR3 sequence: CASSPGQENTEAFF. The CDR3 bases are TGCGCCAGCTCCCCGGGACAAGAGAACACTGAAGCTTTCTTT.

The chain links TRBV30 to TRBJ1-2; D gene unclear. The V gene's germline CDR1 is GTSNPN and CDR2 SVGIG (reference sequence). V lost 1 base to trimming and J lost 2 bases, with 5 bases between them. The CDR3 length is 12 residues. The CDR3 reads CAWSGVNYGYTF. The CDR3 nucleotides read TGTGCCTGGAGTGGTGTAAACTATGGCTACACCTTC.

The CDR3 coding sequence is TGTGCCAGCAGCTTTGATAGATACACAGATACGCAGTATTTT. It translates to CASSFDRYTDTQYF. The gene calls are TRBV7-6 and TRBJ2-3, with D unclear. The CDR3 contains 14 residues. CDR1 SGHVS and CDR2 FNYEAQ come from the germline V gene. Trimming removed 3 bases at V and 2 bases at J, with 9 bases between.

The CDR3 sequence: CASSPSGSPYNEQFF. In nucleotides, the CDR3 is TGTGCCAGCAGCCCGAGCGGGAGTCCCTACAATGAGCAGTTCTTC. This sequence joins TRBV3-1 (or the pseudogene TRBV3-2) and TRBJ2-1, with 8 bases that match TRBD2. The J segment lost 2 bases and the V segment lost 4 bases, leaving 4 bases of the junction unmatched. Germline V gives CDR1 LGHDT, CDR2 YNNKEL (reference sequence). This CDR3 has 15 residues.

This clone was observed a few times. V is TRBV27 and J is TRBJ1-2, with 7 positions matching TRBD1. The CDR3 consists of 16 residues. Per the germline V gene, CDR1 is MNHEY and CDR2 is SMNVEV (reference sequence). V trimming: 1 base; J trimming: 2 bases; junction bases outside the gene matches: 7. The CDR3 loop reads CASSLLAGGLNYGYTF. In DNA form, the CDR3 reads TGTGCCAGCAGTTTATTGGCAGGGGGTTTAAACTATGGCTACACCTTC.

J is TRBJ2-1 and V is TRBV6-5; D gene ambiguous. Germline V CDR1 and CDR2: MNHEY, SVGAGI. Trimming removed 2 bases from V and 6 bases from J, with 14 bases in between. CDR3 size: 15 residues. The CDR3 nucleotides are TGTGCCAGCAGTTACCCCCCTCCAGGAATCAATGAGCAGTTCTTC. Its translation: CASSYPPPGINEQFF.

The CDR3 here is CATSRDKSSNQPQHF. In DNA, the CDR3 is TGTGCCACCAGCAGAGATAAAAGTAGCAATCAGCCCCAGCATTTT. This chain joins TRBV15 and TRBJ1-5; D call uncertain. Germline V gene sequence: CDR1 LNHNV, CDR2 YYDKDF (reference sequence). The V and J ends lost 0 bases and 0 bases respectively, with 6 bases between them. CDR3 length equals 15 residues.

CDR3 residues: CASSTGAYSNQPQHF. CDR3 DNA sequence: TGTGCCAGTAGTACAGGGGCCTATAGCAATCAGCCCCAGCATTTT. This rearrangement joins TRBV19 to TRBJ1-5; TRBD1 might be the D (6 bases). The CDR3 is 15 residues long. Deletions cut 4 bases from V and 0 bases from J, with 10 bases between. CDR1 and CDR2 from the germline V gene are LNHDA and SQIVND (reference sequence). Full variable domain (outside the CDR3, taken from reference TRBV19 and TRBJ1-5): DGGITQSPKYLFRKEGQNVTLSCEQNLNHDAMYWYRQDPGQGLRLIYYSQIVNDFQKGDIAEGYSVSREKKESFPLTVTSAQKNPTAFYLCASSTGAYSNQPQHFGDGTRLSIL.

This sequence joins TRBV3-1 (or the pseudogene TRBV3-2) and TRBJ2-5, with 8 bases identical to TRBD1. CDR1 LGHDT and CDR2 YNNKEL come from the germline V gene (reference sequence). CDR3 length equals 14 residues. Germline trimming cut 3 bases from V and 2 bases from J; bases unmatched to any gene: 2. The CDR3 DNA is TGTGCCAGCAGCCAGGACAGGGTTCAAGAGACCCAGTACTTC. It encodes CASSQDRVQETQYF.

The rearrangement links TRBV20-1 to TRBJ2-5, with D maybe TRBD2 (5 bases). Per germline, CDR1 DFQATT and CDR2 SNEGSKA (reference sequence). Trimming stripped 6 bases from V and 5 bases from J, with 10 bases between. The CDR3 totals 11 residues. CDR3 sequence (DNA): TGCAGTGCCCCCGGGGTGGAGACCCAGTACTTC. It encodes CSAPGVETQYF.

This chain joins TRBV19 and TRBJ1-2; no definite D call. The ends were cut back, 0 bases at V and 4 bases at J, with 6 bases in the middle. The CDR3 contains 13 residues. CDR1 and CDR2 from the germline V gene are LNHDA and SQIVND (reference sequence). The CDR3 here is CASSIDRLYGYTF. The DNA of the CDR3 is TGTGCCAGTAGTATAGATCGGCTCTATGGCTACACCTTC.

The rearrangement joins TRBV2 to TRBJ2-6; D perhaps matches TRBD2 (5 bases). The germline V and J ends were trimmed by 0 bases and 0 bases, with 6 bases remaining between them. CDR3 size: 16 residues. The germline V gene encodes CDR1 SNHLY and CDR2 FYNNEI. The CDR3 is CASSEARGSGANVLTF. The CDR3 bases are TGTGCCAGCAGTGAAGCTCGGGGCTCTGGGGCCAACGTCCTGACTTTC. The complete variable domain, with remaining parts taken from reference TRBV2 and TRBJ2-6, reads EPEVTQTPSHQVTQMGQEVILRCVPISNHLYFYWYRQILGQKVEFLVSFYNNEISEKSEIFDDQFSVERPDGSNFTLKIRSTKLEDSAMYFCASSEARGSGANVLTFGAGSRLTVL.

This clone is medium-sized (0.01 to 0.1%). V and J are TRBV18 and TRBJ2-3; D ambiguous. CDR1 and CDR2 from the germline V gene are KGHSH and LQKENI. V was shortened by 3 bases and J by 5 bases, with 9 bases between the two germline ends. CDR3 length: 13 residues. The CDR3 sequence: CASSPLSGDTQYF. The CDR3 DNA follows: TGTGCCAGCTCACCGCTCAGTGGAGATACGCAGTATTTT.

The chain couples TRBV5-4 to TRBJ2-3, with TRBD2 matching 7 bases. This CDR3 is built from 15 residues. CDR1 SGHNT and CDR2 YYREEE come from the germline V gene (reference sequence). V was clipped by 4 bases and J by 4 bases; unmatched bases: 9. In DNA, the CDR3 is TGTGCCAGCAGCATCGGGGGGACCCTCGCAGATACGCAGTATTTT. This codes for CASSIGGTLADTQYF.

The chain links TRBV5-1 to TRBJ1-2, with 9 bases lining up with TRBD1. Per the germline V gene, CDR1 is SGHRS and CDR2 is YFSETQ. The junction had 3 bases not matched to a gene; V was cut back by 0 bases and J by 6 bases. The CDR3 runs to 14 residues. DNA of the CDR3: TGCGCCAGCAGCTTGGAAGGGACAGGGAATGGCTACACCTTC. As protein: CASSLEGTGNGYTF.